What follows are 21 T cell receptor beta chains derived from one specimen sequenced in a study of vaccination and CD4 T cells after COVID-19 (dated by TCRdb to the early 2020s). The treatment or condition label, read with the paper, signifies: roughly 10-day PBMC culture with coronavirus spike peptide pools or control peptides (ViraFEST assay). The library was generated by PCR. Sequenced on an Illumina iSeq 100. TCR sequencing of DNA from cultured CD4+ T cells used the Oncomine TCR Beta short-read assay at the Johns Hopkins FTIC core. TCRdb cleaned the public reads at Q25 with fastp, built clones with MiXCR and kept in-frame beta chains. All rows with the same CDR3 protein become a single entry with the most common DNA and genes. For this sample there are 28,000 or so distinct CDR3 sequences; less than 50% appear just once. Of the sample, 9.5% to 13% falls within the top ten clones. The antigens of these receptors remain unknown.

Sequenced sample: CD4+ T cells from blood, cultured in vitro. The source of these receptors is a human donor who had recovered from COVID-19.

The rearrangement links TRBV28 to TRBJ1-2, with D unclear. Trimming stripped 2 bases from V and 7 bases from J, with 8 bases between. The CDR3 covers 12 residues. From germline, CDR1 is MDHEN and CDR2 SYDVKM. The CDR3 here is CASSLMPSGYTF. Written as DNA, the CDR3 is TGTGCCAGCAGTTTAATGCCAAGTGGCTACACCTTC.

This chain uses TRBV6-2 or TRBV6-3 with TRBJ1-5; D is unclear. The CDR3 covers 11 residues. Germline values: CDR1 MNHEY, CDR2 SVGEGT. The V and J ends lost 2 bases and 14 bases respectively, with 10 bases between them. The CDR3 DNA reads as TGTGCCAGCAGTTACGGGATTCGCAAGCATTTT. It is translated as CASSYGIRKHF.

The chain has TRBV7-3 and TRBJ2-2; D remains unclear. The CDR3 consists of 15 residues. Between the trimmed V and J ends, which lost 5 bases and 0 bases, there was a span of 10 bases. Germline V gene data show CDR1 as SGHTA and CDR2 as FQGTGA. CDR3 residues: CASSPAAPNTGELFF. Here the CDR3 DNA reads TGTGCCAGCAGCCCGGCGGCCCCGAACACCGGGGAGCTGTTTTTT.

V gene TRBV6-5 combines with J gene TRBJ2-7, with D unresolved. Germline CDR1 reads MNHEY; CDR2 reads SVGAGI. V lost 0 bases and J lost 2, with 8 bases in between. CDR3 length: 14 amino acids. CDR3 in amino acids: CASSYSPGPYEQYF. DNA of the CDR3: TGTGCCAGCAGTTACTCGCCCGGACCCTACGAGCAGTACTTC.

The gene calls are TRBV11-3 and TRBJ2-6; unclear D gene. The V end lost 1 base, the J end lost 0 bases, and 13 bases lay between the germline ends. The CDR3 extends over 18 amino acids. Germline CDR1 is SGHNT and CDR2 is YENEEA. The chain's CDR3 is CASSLGGAGPSGANVLTF. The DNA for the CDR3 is TGTGCCAGCAGCTTAGGAGGAGCTGGCCCCTCTGGGGCCAACGTCCTGACTTTC.

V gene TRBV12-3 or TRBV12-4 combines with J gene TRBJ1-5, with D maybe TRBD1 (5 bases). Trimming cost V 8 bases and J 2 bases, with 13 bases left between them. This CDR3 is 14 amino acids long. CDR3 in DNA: TGTGCCAGCCGGCGGGGGGTAGGCAATCAGCCCCAGCATTTT. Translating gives CASRRGVGNQPQHF.

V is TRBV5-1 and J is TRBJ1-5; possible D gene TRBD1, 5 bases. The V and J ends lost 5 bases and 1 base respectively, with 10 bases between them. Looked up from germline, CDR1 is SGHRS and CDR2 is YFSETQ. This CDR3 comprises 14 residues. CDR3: CASRREGSNQPQHF. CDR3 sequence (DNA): TGCGCCAGCAGGAGGGAGGGGAGCAATCAGCCCCAGCATTTT.

The CDR3 loop reads CSARRLAGVGTDTQYF. The CDR3 DNA reads as TGCAGTGCTAGAAGACTAGCGGGGGTTGGCACAGATACGCAGTATTTT. The chain employs TRBV20-1 and TRBJ2-3; 12 bases are a match to TRBD2. Germline CDR1 and CDR2: DFQATT and SNEGSKA (reference sequence). This CDR3 spans 16 amino acids. Trimming removed 2 bases from V and 1 base from J; junction bases left unmatched: 4.

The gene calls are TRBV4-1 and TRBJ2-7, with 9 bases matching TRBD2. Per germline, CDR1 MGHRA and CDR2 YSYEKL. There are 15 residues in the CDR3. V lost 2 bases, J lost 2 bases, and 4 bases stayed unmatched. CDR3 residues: CASSQQLAGTYEQYF. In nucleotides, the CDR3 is TGCGCCAGCAGCCAACAACTAGCGGGTACCTACGAGCAGTACTTC.

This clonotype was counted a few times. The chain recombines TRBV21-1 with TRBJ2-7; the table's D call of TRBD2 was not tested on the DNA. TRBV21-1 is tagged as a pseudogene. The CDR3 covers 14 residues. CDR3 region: CASRGGGPTYEQYF. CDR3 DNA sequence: TGTGCCAGCAGAGGGGGAGGGCCGACCTACGAGCAGTACTTC.

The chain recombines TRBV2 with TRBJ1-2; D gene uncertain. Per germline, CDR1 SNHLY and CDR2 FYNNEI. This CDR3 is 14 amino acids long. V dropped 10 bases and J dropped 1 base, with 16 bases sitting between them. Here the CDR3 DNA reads TGTGCCAACAGCATGGACCGAGGTAACTATGGCTACACCTTC. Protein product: CANSMDRGNYGYTF. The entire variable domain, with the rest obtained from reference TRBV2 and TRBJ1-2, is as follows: EPEVTQTPSHQVTQMGQEVILRCVPISNHLYFYWYRQILGQKVEFLVSFYNNEISEKSEIFDDQFSVERPDGSNFTLKIRSTKLEDSAMYFCANSMDRGNYGYTFGSGTRLTVV.

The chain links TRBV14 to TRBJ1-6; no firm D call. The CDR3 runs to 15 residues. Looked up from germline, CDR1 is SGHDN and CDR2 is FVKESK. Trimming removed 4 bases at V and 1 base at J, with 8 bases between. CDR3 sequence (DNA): TGTGCCAGCAGCCCCTCCGGATCCTATAATTCACCCCTCCACTTT. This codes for CASSPSGSYNSPLHF.

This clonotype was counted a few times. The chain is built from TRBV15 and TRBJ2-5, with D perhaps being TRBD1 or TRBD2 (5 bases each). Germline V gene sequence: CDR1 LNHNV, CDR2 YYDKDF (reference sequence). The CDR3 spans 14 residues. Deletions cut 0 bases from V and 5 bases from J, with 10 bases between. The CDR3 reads CATSRDRGVETQYF. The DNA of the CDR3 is TGTGCCACCAGCAGAGATCGAGGGGTGGAGACCCAGTACTTC.

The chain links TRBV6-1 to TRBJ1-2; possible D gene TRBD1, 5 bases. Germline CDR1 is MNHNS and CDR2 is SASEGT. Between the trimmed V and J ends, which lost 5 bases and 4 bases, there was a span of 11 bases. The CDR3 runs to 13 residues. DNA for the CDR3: TGTGCCAGCAGTAGGGGAAACAGCTATGGCTACACCTTC. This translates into CASSRGNSYGYTF.

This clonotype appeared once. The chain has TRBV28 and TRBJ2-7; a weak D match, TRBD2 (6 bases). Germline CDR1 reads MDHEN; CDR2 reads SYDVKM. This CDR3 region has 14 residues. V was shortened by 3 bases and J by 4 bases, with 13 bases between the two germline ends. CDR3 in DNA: TGTGCCAGCAGTTTTGGAGGGGTTGGGTACGAGCAGTACTTC. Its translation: CASSFGGVGYEQYF.

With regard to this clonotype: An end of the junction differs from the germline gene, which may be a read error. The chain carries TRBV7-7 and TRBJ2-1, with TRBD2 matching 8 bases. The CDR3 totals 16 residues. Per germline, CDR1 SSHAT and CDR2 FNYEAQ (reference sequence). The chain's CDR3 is CASSRNAIAGYNEQFF. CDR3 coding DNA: TGTGCTAGCAGCCGCAACGCAATAGCGGGGTACAATGAGCAGTTCTTC.

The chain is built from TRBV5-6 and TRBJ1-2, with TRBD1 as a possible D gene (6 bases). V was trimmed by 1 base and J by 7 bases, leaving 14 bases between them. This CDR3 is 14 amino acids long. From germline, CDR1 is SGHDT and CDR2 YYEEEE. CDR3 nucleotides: TGTGCCAGCAGCTTGCAGGGGCTGAGGGGTGGCTACACCTTC. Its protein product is CASSLQGLRGGYTF.

The CDR3 DNA reads TGTGCCAGCAGGGGACTAGCACCCAATGAGCAGTTCTTC. Protein product: CASRGLAPNEQFF. The chain has TRBV12-3 or TRBV12-4 and TRBJ2-1, with 9 bases lining up with TRBD2. The CDR3 is 13 amino acids. V dropped 6 bases and J dropped 6; count of bases not matched to a gene: 3.

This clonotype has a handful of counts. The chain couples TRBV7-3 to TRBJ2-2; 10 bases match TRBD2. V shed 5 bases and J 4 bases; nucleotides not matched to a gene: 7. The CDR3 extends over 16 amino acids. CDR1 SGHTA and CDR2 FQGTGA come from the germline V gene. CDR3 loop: CASSPHGLAVTGELFF. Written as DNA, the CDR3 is TGTGCCAGCAGCCCGCACGGACTAGCGGTCACCGGGGAGCTGTTTTTT.

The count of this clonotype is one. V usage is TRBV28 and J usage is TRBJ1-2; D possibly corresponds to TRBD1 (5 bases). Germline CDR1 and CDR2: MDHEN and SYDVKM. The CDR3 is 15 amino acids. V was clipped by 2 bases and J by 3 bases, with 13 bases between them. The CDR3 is CASSLGTPGDYGYTF. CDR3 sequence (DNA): TGTGCCAGCAGTTTAGGGACCCCCGGGGACTATGGCTACACCTTC.

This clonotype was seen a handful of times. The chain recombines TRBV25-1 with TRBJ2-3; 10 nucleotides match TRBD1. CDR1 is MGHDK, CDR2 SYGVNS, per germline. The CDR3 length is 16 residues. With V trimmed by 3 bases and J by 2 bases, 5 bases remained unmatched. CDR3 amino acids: CASSDPGQGSTDTQYF. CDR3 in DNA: TGTGCCAGCAGTGACCCGGGACAGGGGTCCACAGATACGCAGTATTTT.